The present T cell receptor (beta chain) was sequenced within a study of blood T cell repertoires in COVID-19. Background on the study: Collection of acute and convalescent COVID-19 samples took place in the United States, Italy and Spain. Sample material is recorded as cDNA or gDNA derived from T cells, B-cell-depleted T cells, or PBMCs.

Per germline, CDR1 SGHNT and CDR2 YYREEE (reference sequence). Deletions cut 0 bases from V and 2 bases from J, with 8 bases between. The CDR3 spans 14 residues. As originally analysed: Scientists estimated how many nucleated cells there were by amplifying reference gene primers. Generated by immunoSEQ multiplex PCR, the TCRdb table keeps only in-frame clones and is missing some. From that table come the V and J calls and clone size; the DNA was used to work out D and trimming. The sample lists tens of thousands of clones; 80% to 85% were seen once. The J gene is TRBJ1-2, the V gene TRBV5-4, with D uncertain. Sequencing used peripheral blood. The sequence was obtained from a human donor in a cohort sampled during active COVID-19. The CDR3 spells CASSLDSRNYGYTF. The DNA for the CDR3 is TGTGCCAGCAGCTTGGACAGCCGAAACTATGGCTACACCTTC.